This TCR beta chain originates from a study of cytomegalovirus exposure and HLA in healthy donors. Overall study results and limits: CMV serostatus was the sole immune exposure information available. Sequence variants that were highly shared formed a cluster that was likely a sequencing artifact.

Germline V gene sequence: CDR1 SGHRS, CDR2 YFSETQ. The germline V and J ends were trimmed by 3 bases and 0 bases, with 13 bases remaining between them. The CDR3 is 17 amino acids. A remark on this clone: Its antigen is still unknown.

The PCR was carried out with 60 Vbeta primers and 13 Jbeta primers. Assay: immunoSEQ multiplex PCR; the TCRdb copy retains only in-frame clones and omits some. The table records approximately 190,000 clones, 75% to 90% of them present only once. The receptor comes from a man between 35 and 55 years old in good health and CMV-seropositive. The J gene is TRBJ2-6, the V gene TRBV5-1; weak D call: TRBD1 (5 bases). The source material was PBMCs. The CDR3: CASSSDTRISGANVLTF. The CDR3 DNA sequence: TGCGCCAGCAGCTCGGACACGCGAATCTCTGGGGCCAACGTCCTGACTTTC.